These T cell receptor beta chains were read from a single sample in a study of follicular helper T cells after annual influenza vaccination. Assay used: immunoSEQ multiplex PCR; TCRdb lists only in-frame clones, some missing. The sample shows approximately 800 clones, more than 60% of them seen only once. Sequencing was performed on CXCR5+ CD38+ circulating T follicular helper cells from blood, taken on the day of influenza vaccination. Receptor source: an adult who received the influenza vaccine. Both conserved end residues are part of each CDR3. The D gene is left open where the match is weak. Size is omitted from some rows. Given values are once, few, many or a class for expanded clones.

j_gene	v_gene	d_gene	abundance	CDR3nt	CDR3aa
TRBJ1-2	TRBV19	NA	NA	TGTGCCAGTAGTATTTCAGGGTTGAACTATGGCTACACCTTC	CASSISGLNYGYTF
TRBJ1-6	TRBV30	NA	NA	TGTGCCTGGAGTCCTGTGGGACTTTTCGGTTCACCCCTCCACTTT	CAWSPVGLFGSPLHF
TRBJ1-2	TRBV6-5	NA	NA	TGTGCCAGCAGTTACTCGTTCGGGGGGCTTGGCTACACCTTC	CASSYSFGGLGYTF
TRBJ1-2	TRBV18	NA	few	TGTGCCAGCTCAGAAAGCGGAGACTATGGCTACACCTTC	CASSESGDYGYTF
TRBJ2-5	TRBV7-3	TRBD1	NA	TGTGCCAGCAGCTTAACGGGGACAGGGGATCAAGAGACCCAGTACTTC	CASSLTGTGDQETQYF
TRBJ2-1	TRBV18	TRBD1	few	TGTGCCAGCTCACCAACGACAGGGGGCGGTGAGCAGTTCTTC	CASSPTTGGGEQFF
TRBJ2-5	TRBV7-8	NA	NA	TGTGCCAGCAGCTTAAACACCAGGGCCAAAGAGACCCAGTACTTC	CASSLNTRAKETQYF
TRBJ2-2	TRBV4-2	NA	NA	TGTGCCAGCGGCTCAAGCAGGGGTGTGGGGGAGCTGTTTTTT	CASGSSRGVGELFF
TRBJ2-1	TRBV11-2	NA	NA	TGTGCCAGCAGACCTTCACCCGACAATGAGCAGTTCTTC	CASRPSPDNEQFF
TRBJ1-6	TRBV7-6	TRBD1	once	TGTGCCAGCAGCTTAGGGACAGGGTGGGGGTCACCCCTCCACTTT	CASSLGTGWGSPLHF
TRBJ2-7	TRBV19	NA	NA	TGTGCCAGTAGTATCATGGAAGAGCAGTACTTC	CASSIMEEQYF
TRBJ1-1	TRBV6-5	TRBD1	NA	TGTGCCAGCAGTTACTCGCACGGGACAGGTGGGACAGCTTTCTTT	CASSYSHGTGGTAFF
TRBJ2-5	TRBV5-5	TRBD1	once	TGTGCCAGCAGCTGGACAGGGGGTGGGGAGACCCAGTACTTC	CASSWTGGGETQYF
TRBJ1-2	TRBV5-1	TRBD1	few	TGCGCCAGCAGCTTGCTGAGACAGGGGGGAAATGGCTACACCTTC	CASSLLRQGGNGYTF
TRBJ1-1	TRBV6-1	NA	NA	TGTGCCAGCAGTGCTACGACAGAATCGAACACTGAAGCTTTCTTT	CASSATTESNTEAFF
TRBJ2-2	TRBV11-3	TRBD1	NA	TGTGCCAGCAGCCAGAGTTATGGGACAGGGCTCTCCGGGGAGCTGTTTTTT	CASSQSYGTGLSGELFF
TRBJ2-2	TRBV7-6	NA	NA	TGTGCCAGCAGCTTAGGGACCGTGAACACCGGGGAGCTGTTTTTT	CASSLGTVNTGELFF
TRBJ1-2	TRBV21-1	NA	NA	TGTGCCAGCAGCAAAAGGGATCAGTACAGGAACTATGGCTACACCTTC	CASSKRDQYRNYGYTF
TRBJ1-2	TRBV2	NA	NA	TGTGCCAGCACCCCCCCCGGAACGGACTATGGCTACACCTTC	CASTPPGTDYGYTF
TRBJ2-7	TRBV5-5	TRBD2	NA	TGTGCCAGCAGCTTGACCCAAGGACTAGCGGGACAGGAGTACTTC	CASSLTQGLAGQEYF
TRBJ2-2	TRBV18	NA	NA	TGTGCCAGCTCACCGAGGACGAACACCGGGGAGCTGTTTTTT	CASSPRTNTGELFF
TRBJ2-1	TRBV6-1	NA	NA	TGTGCCAGCAGTGATGCAGGGCCCGCATTCTTC	CASSDAGPAFF
TRBJ1-5	TRBV30	NA	few	TGTGCCTGGAGTGTGAGGACTTACAATCAGCCCCAGCATTTT	CAWSVRTYNQPQHF
TRBJ1-1	TRBV7-2	NA	NA	TGTGCCAGCAGCTTAAGACAGTTTAACACTGAAGCTTTCTTT	CASSLRQFNTEAFF
TRBJ2-5	TRBV5-8	NA	NA	TGTGCCAGCAGCGCGGGCGGGCGCGGGTTGGGAGAGACCCAGTACTTC	CASSAGGRGLGETQYF
TRBJ2-1	TRBV19	NA	NA	TGTGCCAGCGCCGCGGAGGGGACCCGGATGAATGAGCAGTTCTTC	CASAAEGTRMNEQFF
TRBJ2-3	TRBV10-3	NA	once	TGTGCCATCAGTGAGTTAAGCCGAGGGGATACGCAGTATTTT	CAISELSRGDTQYF
TRBJ2-7	TRBV5-1	TRBD1	few	TGCGCCAGCAGCGCGGACAGGGGATGGGAGCAGTACTTC	CASSADRGWEQYF
TRBJ2-5	TRBV6-5	NA	NA	TGTGCCAGCAGTCGAACCGGGGGCACCCCATACTTC	CASSRTGGTPYF
TRBJ1-1	TRBV7-2	NA	NA	TGTGCCAGCAGCTCTCAGGCAAACACTGAAGCTTTCTTT	CASSSQANTEAFF
TRBJ2-5	TRBV7-2	NA	NA	TGTGCCAGCAGCTGGAGGGCTCAAGAGACCCAGTACTTC	CASSWRAQETQYF
TRBJ2-7	TRBV7-2	NA	few	TGTGCCAGCAACCGGGACCGCTCCTACGAGCAGTACTTC	CASNRDRSYEQYF
TRBJ1-1	TRBV23-1	NA	NA	TGCGCCAGCAGTCACTTAGTAAACCTCACTGAAGCTTTCTTT	CASSHLVNLTEAFF
TRBJ2-7	TRBV5-4	NA	NA	TGTGCCAGCAGCTCAGGGCCCCGGGAGCAGTACTTC	CASSSGPREQYF
TRBJ1-3	TRBV30	TRBD1	NA	TGTGCCTGGAGTAGGGGGCCTGGAAACACCATATATTTT	CAWSRGPGNTIYF
TRBJ1-3	TRBV15	NA	NA	TGTGCCACCAGCAGAGATCAGCGGGGGCACACCATATATTTT	CATSRDQRGHTIYF
TRBJ2-1	TRBV2	NA	once	TGTGCCAGCAGTGGATGGACCTACTCCTACAATGAGCAGTTCTTC	CASSGWTYSYNEQFF
TRBJ2-3	TRBV4-3	NA	NA	TGCGCCAGCAGCCTAGAGGCAGGCGCAGATACGCAGTATTTT	CASSLEAGADTQYF
TRBJ2-5	TRBV5-4	NA	NA	TGTGCCACCGAAACTGCGGCGGGGGCGGAAGGGGCCCAGTACTTC	CATETAAGAEGAQYF
TRBJ2-7	TRBV4-2	TRBD2	NA	TGTGCCAGCAGCCAATCTTTAGCGGGGGGGCGAAACGAGCAGTACTTC	CASSQSLAGGRNEQYF
TRBJ2-7	TRBV7-2	NA	few	TGTGCCAGCAGTCCCGACTTGGGAGGCTCCTACGAGCAGTACTTC	CASSPDLGGSYEQYF
TRBJ1-1	TRBV7-2	NA	few	TGTGCCAGCAGCTACGACCAGAGAAGAGACACTGAAGCTTTCTTT	CASSYDQRRDTEAFF
TRBJ2-2	TRBV7-2	TRBD2	NA	TGTGCCAGCAGCCAAGGACTAGCGGGGATAAAGAACACCGGGGAGCTGTTTTTT	CASSQGLAGIKNTGELFF
TRBJ1-2	TRBV6-6	NA	NA	TGTGCCAGCAGTTACTCTGTGCAGGGTCACTATGGCTACACCTTC	CASSYSVQGHYGYTF
TRBJ1-2	TRBV7-9	NA	NA	TGTGCCAGCAGCCCTTCCTTTTCCTATGGCTACACCTTC	CASSPSFSYGYTF
TRBJ2-5	TRBV6-1	NA	NA	TGTGCCAGCAGTGAGGCTCGGATACAAGAGACCCAGTACTTC	CASSEARIQETQYF
TRBJ1-5	TRBV7-8	NA	NA	TGTGCCAGCAGGGAGCAGGGAGTCGGTAGCAATCAGCCCCAGCATTTT	CASREQGVGSNQPQHF
TRBJ2-3	TRBV7-9	NA	NA	TGTGCCAGCAGCTTAATCCAGGGGACAGATACGCAGTATTTT	CASSLIQGTDTQYF
TRBJ2-1	TRBV12-5	TRBD1	NA	TGTGCTAGTGGGACCGGGACAGGAGCCTACAATGAGCAGTTCTTC	CASGTGTGAYNEQFF
TRBJ2-2	TRBV9	TRBD2	NA	TGTGCCAGCAGCACAATGACTAGCGGGGCTCGCGGCACCGGGGAGCTGTTTTTT	CASSTMTSGARGTGELFF
TRBJ1-2	TRBV6-5	TRBD1	NA	TGTGCCAGCAGGCCGACAGGGGGCTATGGCTACACCTTC	CASRPTGGYGYTF
TRBJ2-6	TRBV7-8	NA	NA	TGTGCCAGCAGCATACGCCATTACCCACAAAGTCGGGCCAACGTCCTGACTTTC	CASSIRHYPQSRANVLTF
TRBJ1-4	TRBV5-6	NA	NA	TGTGCCAGCAGCTCGAAGGTTTTGAGAAAGGGACACAGTCTTGAAAAACTGTTTTTT	CASSSKVLRKGHSLEKLFF
TRBJ1-1	TRBV14	NA	NA	TGTGCCAGCAGCCAACGGACAGTTGGTGAAGCTTTCTTT	CASSQRTVGEAFF
TRBJ2-1	TRBV20-1	NA	NA	TGCAGTGCTGTCAGCTACAATGAGCAGTTCTTC	CSAVSYNEQFF
TRBJ2-2	TRBV9	TRBD2	NA	TGTGCCAGCAGCCAGCGGGGGCGGAGCACCGGGGAGCTGTTTTTT	CASSQRGRSTGELFF